The T cell receptor (beta chain) under discussion was sequenced for a study of Ad26.COV2.S vaccination and SARS-CoV-2 variants. Study overall: Dosing was one shot or two shots 56 days apart. General study findings and limits: Breadth, reportedly substantial, characterized the spike-specific CD8+ and CD4+ T cell responses after vaccination.

As for treatment: some 19 received Ad26.COV2.S at low or high dose, single or two shots; about 5 received placebo; per-sample allocation not given. At day 63 after the first vaccine or placebo injection, samples were drawn. Vaccination employed an Ad26 vector expressing the Wuhan-strain SARS-CoV-2 spike. Libraries were prepared by immunoSEQ multiplex PCR; TCRdb keeps only in-frame clonotypes and omits some of them. The sample holds some 350,000 clones, approximately 85% seen once. The germline V gene encodes CDR1 LNHDA and CDR2 SQIVND (reference sequence). The V and J ends lost 3 bases and 0 bases respectively, with 25 bases between them. This CDR3 has 20 amino acids. In the case of this clone: The antigen remains unidentified.

The chain has TRBV19 and TRBJ2-3; D ambiguous. The clonotype was recovered from a person between 18 and 60 years old who received the Ad26.COV2.S COVID-19 vaccine or a placebo. The source material was peripheral blood, sampled in a trial of Ad26.COV2.S vaccine versus placebo. Here the CDR3 reads CASSIYTGSPQDDSTDTQYF. Here the CDR3 DNA reads TGTGCCAGTAGTATCTACACCGGCTCACCCCAGGACGACAGCACAGATACGCAGTATTTT. The variable domain in full, with the rest retrieved from reference TRBV19 and TRBJ2-3, is DGGITQSPKYLFRKEGQNVTLSCEQNLNHDAMYWYRQDPGQGLRLIYYSQIVNDFQKGDIAEGYSVSREKKESFPLTVTSAQKNPTAFYLCASSIYTGSPQDDSTDTQYFGPGTRLTVL.